This T cell receptor (beta chain) was recorded in a study of CD8 T cells in Susac syndrome. From blood CD8+ and CD4+ T cells, the TCR beta chain was sequenced. CDR1 and CDR2 from the germline V gene are LNHNV and YYDKDF (reference sequence). V shed 3 bases and J 0 bases; nucleotides not matched to a gene: 5. CDR3 length equals 15 residues. RNA was extracted with the RNeasy kit, and a quantity of roughly 0.5 to 1 ug was reverse transcribed using random hexamers. A multiplex approach, immunoSEQ multiplex PCR, amplified TCR beta CDR3 across 54 Vbeta and 13 Jbeta. Using its own MiXCR run on the immunoSEQ multiplex PCR reads, TCRdb lists one record per CDR3 protein. The sample lists some 200,000 distinct CDR3 sequences; nearly 97% were seen once.

The receptor was isolated from a human donor with multiple sclerosis. The source material was CD4+ T cells from PBMCs. The chain links TRBV15 to TRBJ2-7; 7 positions match TRBD2. The CDR3, as DNA: TGTGCCACCAGCAGCCCGGGAGGCCCCTCCTACGAGCAGTACTTC. Its translation is CATSSPGGPSYEQYF.